This TCR beta chain stems from a study of T cell clonality in common variable immunodeficiency (dated by TCRdb to between 2015 and 2016). Broader findings and caveats from the paper: Reportedly, TCRbeta sequences from CVID had fewer deletions and N-nucleotide insertions, and highly modified clones with 13 or more V deletions were absent from CVID. Fewer TCRbeta clones were shared among CVID subjects than among healthy controls (p < 0.0001). According to the authors, figuring out what caused the increased clonality in CVID would require sequencing the repertoires of T cell subpopulations. Despite equal DNA input, controls averaged roughly 84,000 unique sequences per sample versus about 31,547 in CVID samples. Correlations between repertoire features and clinical complications were limited by patient heterogeneity within the CVID cohort. Compared with healthy controls, CVID subjects showed increased TCRbeta clonality (t-test p = 0.018), a feature most characteristic of about a third of subjects.

This clone was detected ten times or more. No antigen is known for it. The read ends 3 residues shy of where the CDR3 ends; the end is completed using the germline J gene. Trimmed from V: 6 bases; trimmed from J: 2 bases; junction bases lacking a gene match: 4. CDR1 MNHEY and CDR2 SVGEGT are derived from the germline V gene. Counted from cysteine to phenylalanine, this CDR3 has 13 amino acids. Shown are 30 bases from within the CDR3, in frame from base 1. For sequencing, equivalent amounts of genomic DNA were input from CVID and control samples. For every sample, a 60 bp segment covering the rearranged TCRbeta CDR3 region was amplified and then sequenced. The immunoSEQ assay, a bias-corrected multiplex PCR with high-throughput sequencing, was employed for TCRbeta amplification. Under the source paper's analysis protocol: Each unique nucleotide sequence was treated as a clone and annotated with V, D and J genes, copy number and frequency. Sequences were labeled productive if in frame, and non-productive if out of frame or containing stop codons. As previously described, Shannon's entropy was used to calculate clonality. The predicted amino acid sequences of productive clones were used to derive the mean CDR3 Kyte-Doolittle hydropathy. Using the R hclust function, scaled V gene usage was clustered hierarchically with Manhattan distance and complete linkage. Sharing of clones by CDR3 amino acid sequence was evaluated through resampling of 12 repertoires per group over 100 rounds. The repertoires were searched for about 68 published EBV-specific TCRbeta sequences and 245 published CMV-specific TCRbeta sequences. After a couple of CVID samples that produced fewer than 10,000 sequences were dropped from the analysis, 42 CVID repertoires remained. Not all clones reach the TCRdb copy of this immuneACCESS table, which keeps in-frame sequences only. Checked studies attribute under half of the gap to unresolved V genes and leave the rest unexplained. Clone size and the V and J calls come from that table; the DNA yielded D and trimming. This sample contains around 81,000 clones, none of which is a singleton. Over 0.7% of the sample lies in the top ten.

Both CVID patients and healthy controls were predominantly of Caucasian heritage. Heparinized peripheral whole blood samples of about 4.5 to 9 ml were obtained from each donor. TCRbeta CDR3 repertoires were sequenced from genomic DNA of adults with common variable immune deficiency (CVID) and healthy adult controls. The control group was made up of roughly 22 healthy adult volunteers (about ten male and 12 female) whose ages ranged from roughly 20 to 70 years, with a mean age of approximately 37. To isolate peripheral blood mononuclear cells, diluted blood was subjected to density centrifugation over Hypaque 1077 or Ficoll-Paque. Genomic DNA was obtained from unsorted mononuclear cells using either Qiagen column purification or a centrifugation-based method.

The chain links TRBV6-2 or TRBV6-3 with TRBJ2-7, with 7 middle bases fitting TRBD1. This TCR was recovered from a person aged 18 to 75 in good health. Input material: peripheral blood mononuclear cells. Here the CDR3 is given as CASRWDRPYEQYF. Incomplete CDR3 DNA: TGTGCCAGCAGGTGGGACAGACCCTACGAG.